This is a list of T cell receptor beta chains from one sample in a study of shared clonotypes between healthy human individuals. The table came from immunoSEQ multiplex PCR; TCRdb's copy has only in-frame clones and leaves some out. The table shows roughly 500,000 clones, with 95% to 97% occurring only once. The sequencing input was naive CD4+ T cells sorted from blood. These receptors were obtained from a woman in her thirties in good health. Each CDR3 is given with its conserved first and last residue. Fields, in order: D gene, CDR3 length, clone size, V gene, J gene, CDR3 protein, CDR3 DNA. A D gene is named only where the DNA matches it firmly. The listing skips clone size in some rows; elsewhere it reads once, few, many or a size class.

>-|14|-|TRBV9|TRBJ2-5
CASSVGGVQETQYF
TGTGCCAGCAGCGTAGGAGGGGTTCAAGAGACCCAGTACTTC
>-|15|few|TRBV7-9|TRBJ1-3
CASSPQGTPGHTIYF
TGTGCCAGCAGCCCCCAAGGGACACCAGGACACACCATATATTTT
>-|16|once|TRBV15|TRBJ1-1
CATSRGGTKSYTEAFF
TGTGCCACCAGCAGAGGTGGGACAAAATCCTACACTGAAGCTTTCTTT
>-|16|-|TRBV28|TRBJ1-4
CASSLFQGIPNEKLFF
TGTGCCAGCAGTTTATTCCAGGGGATACCTAATGAAAAACTGTTTTTT
>TRBD2|16|-|TRBV11-2|TRBJ2-2
CASSPLAGVPTGELFF
TGTGCCAGCAGCCCACTAGCGGGAGTTCCCACCGGGGAGCTGTTTTTT
>-|14|-|TRBV11-2|TRBJ1-1
CASRLVTGNTEAFF
TGTGCCAGCAGACTCGTTACAGGGAACACTGAAGCTTTCTTT
>-|12|-|TRBV7-2|TRBJ1-1
CASSFLWAEAFF
TGTGCCAGCAGCTTTTTATGGGCTGAAGCTTTCTTT
>-|20|-|TRBV12-5|TRBJ1-1
CASGLIPKGVAFSGNTEAFF
TGTGCTAGTGGTTTGATTCCGAAAGGGGTGGCTTTTTCAGGGAACACTGAAGCTTTCTTT
>-|11|-|TRBV30|TRBJ2-3
CAWSKRDTQYF
TGTGCCTGGAGTAAGCGGGATACGCAGTATTTT
>-|13|-|TRBV19|TRBJ2-7
CASSAQTYYEQYF
TGTGCCAGTAGTGCCCAGACGTACTACGAGCAGTACTTC
>-|14|-|TRBV18|TRBJ2-7
CASSPGTDSYEQYF
TGTGCCAGCTCACCAGGGACGGACTCCTACGAGCAGTACTTC
>-|14|-|TRBV5-4|TRBJ2-5
CASSLPGPAETQYF
TGTGCCAGCAGCTTACCGGGCCCCGCGGAGACCCAGTACTTC
>TRBD2|16|-|TRBV19|TRBJ2-7
CASSESSGSGFYEQYF
TGTGCCAGTAGTGAGAGTAGCGGGAGTGGATTCTACGAGCAGTACTTC
>TRBD1|15|-|TRBV18|TRBJ1-1
CASSPLDRVNTEAFF
TGTGCCAGCTCACCGTTGGACAGGGTAAACACTGAAGCTTTCTTT
>-|15|few|TRBV6-6|TRBJ1-2
CASSYSALTGYGYTF
TGTGCCAGCAGTTACTCTGCCCTGACGGGTTATGGCTACACCTTC
>TRBD1|15|-|TRBV5-6|TRBJ2-4
CASSLDRGFFNIQYF
TGTGCCAGCAGCTTGGACAGGGGGTTCTTCAACATTCAGTACTTC
>-|14|-|TRBV11-1|TRBJ1-4
CASSLDQGSEKLFF
TGTGCCAGCAGCTTAGACCAGGGGAGTGAAAAACTGTTTTTT
>-|12|-|TRBV5-1|TRBJ2-3
CASSLGGSLQYF
TGCGCCAGCAGCTTGGGTGGGTCCTTGCAGTATTTT
>TRBD2|15|-|TRBV5-4|TRBJ2-5
CASSLTSGAQETQYF
TGTGCCAGCAGCTTGACTAGCGGGGCTCAAGAGACCCAGTACTTC
>-|14|once|TRBV19|TRBJ2-7
CASSTSQGVYEQYF
TGTGCCAGTAGTACGTCCCAGGGTGTCTACGAGCAGTACTTC